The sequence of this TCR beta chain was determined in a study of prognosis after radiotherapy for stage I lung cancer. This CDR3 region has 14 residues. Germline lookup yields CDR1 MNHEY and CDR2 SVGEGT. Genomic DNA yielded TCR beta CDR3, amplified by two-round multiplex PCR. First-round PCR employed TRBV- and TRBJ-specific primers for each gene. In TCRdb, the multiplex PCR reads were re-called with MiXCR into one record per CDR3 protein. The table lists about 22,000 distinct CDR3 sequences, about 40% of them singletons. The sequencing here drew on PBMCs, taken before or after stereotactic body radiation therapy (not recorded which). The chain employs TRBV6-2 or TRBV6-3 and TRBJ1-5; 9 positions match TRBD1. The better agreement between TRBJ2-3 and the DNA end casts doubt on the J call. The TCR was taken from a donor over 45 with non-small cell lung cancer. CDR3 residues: CASSKGQGRQHQYF. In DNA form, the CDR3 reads TGTGCCAGCAGTAAAGGACAGGGGAGGCAGCACCAGTATTTT.